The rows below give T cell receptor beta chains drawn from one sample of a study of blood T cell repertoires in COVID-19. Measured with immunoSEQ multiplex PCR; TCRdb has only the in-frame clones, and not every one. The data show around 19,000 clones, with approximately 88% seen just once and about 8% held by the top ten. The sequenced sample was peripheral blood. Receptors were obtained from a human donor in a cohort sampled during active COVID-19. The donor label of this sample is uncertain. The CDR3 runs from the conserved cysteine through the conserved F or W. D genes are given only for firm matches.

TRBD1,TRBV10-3,CATGVGTEPQPQHF
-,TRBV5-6,CASSVRTGNFDQPQHF
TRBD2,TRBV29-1,CSVPGLAGYEQYF
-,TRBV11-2,CASSRPRGELFF
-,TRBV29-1,CSVEAGDGDYEQYF
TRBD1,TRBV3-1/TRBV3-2,CASSPMTGSYGYTF
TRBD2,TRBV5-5,CASSLVAGASEQYF
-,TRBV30,CAWSKTSNTEAFF
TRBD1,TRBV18,CASSPQGEPNEKLFF
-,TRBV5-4,CASSLGEANTGELFF
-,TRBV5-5,CASSLFTGNTIYF
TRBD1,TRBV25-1,CASSVLSRTGDYNEQFF
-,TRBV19,CASSPGVRAGDTQYF
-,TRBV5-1,CASSLKEMGQETQYF
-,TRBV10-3,CAISGNRDSPLHF
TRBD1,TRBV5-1,CASKQGMNTEAFF
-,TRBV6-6,CASSARDFLYNEQFF
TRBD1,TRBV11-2,CASSLGGQGNQPQHF
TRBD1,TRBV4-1,CASSQSGTGANYGYTF
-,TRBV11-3,CASSFEGTDTQYF
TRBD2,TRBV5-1,CASSLGLAGGDEQFF
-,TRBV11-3,CASSLAGLRANEQFF
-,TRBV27,CASSLLRNEKLFF
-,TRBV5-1,CASSHPERTTDTQYF
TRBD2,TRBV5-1,CASSSGGLAGGLDQETQYF
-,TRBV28,CASQGGGVTGELFF
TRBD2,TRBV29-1,CSVPTTSGSYNEQFF
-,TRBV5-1,CASSLGYPYNEQFF
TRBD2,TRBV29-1,CSVEERGGTSGYNEQFF
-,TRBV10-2,CASSAEALGGYTF
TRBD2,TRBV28,CASSAIGREDGELFF
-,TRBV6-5,CASSSQIVGELFF
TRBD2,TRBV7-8,CASSLNQPGTSGSQFF
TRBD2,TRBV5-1,CASSLTSGEQETQYF
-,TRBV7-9,CASSFLGQSNTEAFF
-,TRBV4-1,CASSQDATGTRQPQHF
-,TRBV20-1,CSANDIIADTQYF
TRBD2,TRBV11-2,CASSSTSVGEQYF
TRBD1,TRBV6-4,CASSPRTGLGYTF
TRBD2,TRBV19,CASSVGRANEQFF
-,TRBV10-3,CAISPPGNTGELFF
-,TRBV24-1,CATSEGSQETQYF
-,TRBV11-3,CASSSSDTMIQFF
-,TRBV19,CASSREGAYNEQFF
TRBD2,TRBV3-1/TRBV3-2,CASSRRTSGSETQYF
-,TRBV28,CASSLQGGGNQPQHF
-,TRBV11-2,CASSSEGYGYTF
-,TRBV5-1,CASSSSGNTEAFF
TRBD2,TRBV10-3,CAIAEGLAGVFNEQFF
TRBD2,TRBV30,CAWSGTGGRNEQFF
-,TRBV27,CASSLTVLNSPLHF
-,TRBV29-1,CSVAWGSGDQPQHF
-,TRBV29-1,CSVAKGAERGYTF
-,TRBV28,CASSFLARGFTEAFF
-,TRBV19,CASSIGQHSNQPQHF